This T cell receptor beta chain was captured by sequencing in a study of blood T cell repertoires in COVID-19 (dated by TCRdb to the early 2020s). Looking at the study overall: Collaborator samples came from the United States, Italy and Spain and covered acute and convalescent phases of COVID-19. The repertoires were made available in a free public database intended to serve as a resource for research on the immune response to SARS-CoV-2. The sample metadata nearly always contained a de-identified subject ID, COVID-19 status, age in years and sex. The samples were drawn from the first 160 participants of the ongoing ImmuneRACE study and from some 1,300 subjects provided by 6 global collaborators. Where available, HLA class I and class II types were taken from metadata supplied by the sample provider and were not determined by assay-based typing. Deeply sampled blood TCRbeta repertoires from subjects exposed to, actively infected with, or recovered from COVID-19 were included in the dataset. The material from the prospective study consisted of cDNA or gDNA derived from T cells, B-cell-depleted T cells, or PBMCs. Broad study findings and their caveats: How much clinical and demographic metadata was included differed by source and by participant, and the metadata was provided uncurated.

About this clone itself: Which antigen it targets is not known. No base quality values were provided; no much bigger clone lies one nucleotide off.

TCRbeta CDR3 regions were amplified from genomic DNA using the immunoSEQ Assay, a bias-controlled multiplex PCR. As for the authors' bioinformatics: The number of nucleated cells in each sample was estimated by amplification of reference gene primers within the assay. To quantify the absolute abundance of each unique TCRbeta CDR3 rearrangement, sequence reads were collapsed and filtered. For each sample, productive Simpson clonality was calculated as the square root of Simpson's diversity index across productive rearrangements. TCRdb's version of the immuneACCESS table is confined to in-frame rearrangements and falls short of the full clone set. An unresolved V gene accounts for under half of the shortfall where checked; the remainder is of unknown origin. V and J calls and clone size are copied from that table; D and trimming were computed from the DNA. For this sample the table gives about 200,000 clones, of which over 60% were detected only once. The leading ten clones occupy more than 7% of the sample.

Collaborating institutions collected whole blood in K2EDTA tubes following their own protocols. Collaborator samples were shipped for TCRbeta analysis as frozen whole blood, isolated PBMCs, or DNA extracted from either sample type. CDR1 and CDR2 are read off the germline V gene as SGDLS and YYNGEE. Its CDR3 holds 17 amino acids, cysteine through phenylalanine. The entry retains the CDR3 DNA only, 51 bases that are in frame from base 1. From V the trimming removes 3 bases and from J it removes 7 bases, while the gene matches leave 15 bases of the junction unaccounted for. The receptor's source is a woman aged 70-85 years with acute or convalescent COVID-19. The chain joins TRBV9 to TRBJ2-1; a stretch of 8 junction bases matches TRBD2. Sequencing was carried out using peripheral blood. The CDR3 region: CASSESDGGAGPNEQFF. The DNA is TGTGCCAGCAGCGAGAGCGACGGGGGGGCCGGACCTAATGAGCAGTTCTTC.